This T cell receptor (beta chain) is from a study of neurological immune-mediated disorders. This clonotype came up many times. TCRdb independently ran MiXCR on the 5' RACE reads; one entry per CDR3 protein. This table holds 84,000 or so distinct CDR3 sequences, less than 15% found once. Deletions cut 4 bases from V and 5 bases from J, with 17 bases between. Germline V CDR1 and CDR2: MGHDK, SYGVNS. The CDR3 has 15 residues. This sample's time point: longitudinal time-point 2. This clonotype was obtained from a female donor with HTLV-1-associated myelopathy (HAM/TSP). This chain connects TRBV25-1 to TRBJ1-1, with D maybe TRBD1 (5 bases). Sequencing was carried out using PBMCs. The CDR3 nucleotides are TGTGCCAGCAGTGGAGGGGAACGGGGGGTAACTGAAGCTTTCTTT. Its protein product is CASSGGERGVTEAFF.